What follows are 14 T cell receptor beta chains derived from one specimen sequenced in a study of shared clonotypes between healthy human individuals (TCRdb year 2020). Receptor amplification or capture employed the immunoSEQ multiplex PCR assay. TCRdb carries this immuneACCESS record with in-frame sequences only. Its versions omit some clonotypes, under half of them owing to an unresolved V gene in the studies checked, with the rest unexplained. Counted in this sample were 2 million to 2.5 million clones; roughly 95% of them appeared once. Jointly, the top ten make up around 0.13% of the sample. Material: naive CD4+ T cells sorted from blood. The cell subset or site label, as the study defines it: CD45RA+ positively selected. The receptors shown here come from a man aged 18 to 29 in good health.

The rearrangement uses TRBV19 and TRBJ2-2; 14 nucleotides agree with TRBD2. In germline, CDR1 is LNHDA, CDR2 SQIVND (reference sequence). The V segment lost 3 bases and the J segment 2 bases; nucleotides outside the gene matches: 8. The CDR3 has 19 residues. Here the CDR3 reads CASSISGTSGRSNTGELFF. CDR3 nucleotide sequence: TGTGCCAGTAGTATCTCCGGGACTAGCGGGAGATCTAACACCGGGGAGCTGTTTTTT.

The gene calls are TRBV5-4 and TRBJ2-7; no reliable D call. The V gene lost 4 bases and the J gene lost 6 bases, with 17 bases spanning the gap. Germline loops: CDR1 SGHNT, CDR2 YYREEE (reference sequence). CDR3 length: 14 residues. The CDR3 spells CASSHAKNQGEQYF. The CDR3 DNA reads as TGTGCCAGCAGCCACGCCAAAAATCAAGGCGAGCAGTACTTC.

The chain has TRBV6-1 and TRBJ2-4; perhaps TRBD2 as D (5 bases). The CDR3 loop spans 10 amino acids. V was trimmed by 7 bases and J by 8 bases, leaving 6 bases between them. Looked up from germline, CDR1 is MNHNS and CDR2 is SASEGT. In DNA, the CDR3 is TGTGCCAGCAAACTAGACATTCAGTACTTC. It encodes CASKLDIQYF.

This chain links TRBV28 with TRBJ2-5; D possibly matches TRBD1 or TRBD2 (5 bases each). The CDR3 consists of 12 residues. Germline V CDR1 and CDR2: MDHEN, SYDVKM. Trimming left V 8 bases short and J 9 bases short, with 16 bases between. Here the CDR3 DNA reads TGTGCCAGCGGGGCAGCTGAGAGGGCCCAGTACTTC. Translation gives CASGAAERAQYF.

This clone was seen once. The chain uses TRBV2 and TRBJ2-7; 10 bases line up with TRBD2. Germline V lookup: CDR1 SNHLY, CDR2 FYNNEI. The CDR3 loop spans 16 amino acids. J was trimmed by 5 bases and V by 5 bases; bases with no gene match: 12. CDR3 amino acids: CASSPPGAGGRNEQYF. The DNA of the CDR3 is TGTGCCAGCAGTCCACCGGGAGCGGGAGGGAGGAACGAGCAGTACTTC.

J is TRBJ2-1 and V is TRBV7-9, with TRBD1 matching 8 bases. CDR1 and CDR2 from the germline V gene are SEHNR and FQNEAQ (reference sequence). This CDR3 contains 14 residues. V dropped 7 bases and J dropped 4; count of bases not matched to a gene: 6. The CDR3 DNA follows: TGTGCCAGCACCAGGGGGCCGACGTACAATGAGCAGTTCTTC. Translation gives CASTRGPTYNEQFF.

The chain joins TRBV7-8 to TRBJ1-2; D is perhaps TRBD1 (6 bases). The CDR3 runs 16 residues. CDR1 and CDR2 (germline): SGHVS, FQNEAQ. Trimming removed 6 bases from V and 5 bases from J, with 22 bases in between. The CDR3 coding sequence is TGTGCCAGCAGTCTAGGGTATTCCGGGACAAAATATGGCTACACCTTC. Protein: CASSLGYSGTKYGYTF. Full variable domain (rest looked up from reference TRBV7-8 and TRBJ1-2): GAGVSQSPRYKVAKRGQDVALRCDPISGHVSLFWYQQALGQGPEFLTYFQNEAQLDKSGLPSDRFFAERPEGSVSTLKIQRTQQEDSAVYLCASSLGYSGTKYGYTFGSGTRLTVV.

As to this clone: Other nucleotide sequences from this sample produce the same CDR3. The chain recombines TRBV10-3 with TRBJ1-6; D possibly corresponds to TRBD1 (5 bases). Germline V gene lookup returns CDR1 ENHRY and CDR2 SYGVKD. V lost 0 bases to trimming and J lost 1 base, with 7 bases between them. The CDR3 has 16 amino acids. This CDR3 reads CAISESGGSYNSPLHF. CDR3 nucleotide sequence: TGTGCCATCAGTGAGTCGGGGGGGTCCTATAATTCACCCCTCCACTTT.

The rearrangement links TRBV10-2 to TRBJ1-1, with D perhaps matching TRBD1 (6 bases). Germline CDR1 WSHSY, CDR2 SAAADI. V lost 9 bases to trimming and J lost 1 base, with 12 bases between them. The CDR3 covers 13 residues. This CDR3 reads CASSQGRNTEAFF. The CDR3 DNA is TGCGCCAGTAGTCAGGGGAGGAACACTGAAGCTTTCTTT.

DNA for the CDR3: TGTGCCAGCAGTCCGGACAGGGATAGCAATCAGCCCCAGCATTTT. Its protein product is CASSPDRDSNQPQHF. The rearrangement uses TRBV2 and TRBJ1-5, with TRBD1 identical over 8 bases. This CDR3 comprises 15 residues. V trimming: 5 bases; J trimming: 0 bases; junction bases outside the gene matches: 3. Germline CDR1 and CDR2: SNHLY and FYNNEI.

About this clone: The same CDR3 arises from other DNA sequences in this sample as well. The rearrangement uses TRBV11-2 and TRBJ2-1; 10 bases fit TRBD2. This CDR3 has 14 residues. CDR1 is SGHAT, CDR2 FQNNGV, per germline. The trim removed 4 bases at V and 4 bases at J, leaving 1 base unmatched. The CDR3 DNA is TGTGCCAGCAGCTCTAGCGGGAGTTACAATGAGCAGTTCTTC. Its protein product is CASSSSGSYNEQFF.

The chain carries TRBV5-6 and TRBJ1-4, with TRBD1 matching 8 bases. The CDR3 is 14 residues long. From germline, CDR1 is SGHDT and CDR2 YYEEEE. The V and J ends lost 4 bases and 8 bases, in that order; junction bases with no gene match: 7. The CDR3 region is CASSHWDRPEKLFF. In DNA, the CDR3 is TGTGCCAGCAGCCACTGGGACAGGCCAGAAAAACTGTTTTTT.

There are a few counts of this clone. Other DNA sequences in this specimen translate into the identical CDR3. The chain is built from TRBV7-2 and TRBJ2-2; the D is unclear. The CDR3 spans 13 residues. The V end lost 5 bases, the J end lost 1 base, and 5 bases lay between the germline ends. CDR1 is SGHTA, CDR2 FQGNSA, per germline. The CDR3 DNA sequence: TGTGCCAGCAGCCCCAAGAACACCGGGGAGCTGTTTTTT. Translation: CASSPKNTGELFF. The complete variable domain, with remaining parts taken from reference TRBV7-2 and TRBJ2-2, reads GAGVSQSPSNKVTEKGKDVELRCDPISGHTALYWYRQSLGQGLEFLIYFQGNSAPDKSGLPSDRFSAERTGGSVSTLTIQRTQQEDSAVYLCASSPKNTGELFFGEGSRLTVL.

V is TRBV6-5 and J is TRBJ2-3; TRBD1 agrees at 7 bases. The CDR3 consists of 14 residues. CDR1 is MNHEY, CDR2 SVGAGI, per germline. The V segment lost 1 base and the J segment 4 bases; nucleotides outside the gene matches: 2. The CDR3: CASSYWQGADTQYF. CDR3 nucleotide sequence: TGTGCCAGCAGTTACTGGCAGGGGGCAGATACGCAGTATTTT.